This passage covers 4 T cell receptor beta chains from one sample sequenced in a study of CD8 T cells in ankylosing spondylitis. From the 5' RACE reads, TCRdb called clonotypes with MiXCR, one entry per CDR3 protein. The sample records around 340,000 distinct CDR3 sequences, 14% to 15% being singletons. What was sequenced was blood, either unsorted or a sorted T cell fraction (not recorded which). The origin of the receptors is a male donor with ankylosing spondylitis or in good health (not recorded which).

The chain carries TRBV12-3 or TRBV12-4 and TRBJ2-7, with D possibly TRBD2 on 5 matching bases. This CDR3 region has 13 residues. The ends were cut back, 4 bases at V and 1 base at J, with 8 bases in the middle. This CDR3 is CASSWSGSYEQYF. CDR3 nucleotide sequence: TGTGCCAGCAGTTGGAGCGGTTCCTACGAGCAGTACTTC.

The chain combines TRBV3-1 with TRBJ1-1, with D maybe TRBD1 (5 bases). Germline-derived CDR1 and CDR2 are LGHDT and YNNKEL (reference sequence). The V and J ends lost 1 base and 1 base respectively, with 16 bases between them. The CDR3 spans 17 residues. This CDR3 is CASSQGKGQTANTEAFF. The CDR3 DNA reads TGTGCCAGCAGCCAAGGAAAGGGCCAGACAGCGAACACTGAAGCTTTCTTT.

This clonotype was counted a few times. The rearrangement joins TRBV7-9 to TRBJ2-5, with D perhaps being TRBD1 or TRBD2 (6 bases each). The germline V and J ends were trimmed by 4 bases and 5 bases, with 17 bases remaining between them. This CDR3 region has 15 residues. From germline, CDR1 is SEHNR and CDR2 FQNEAQ (reference sequence). The DNA for the CDR3 is TGTGCCAGCAGCTACGACCTCGGGGGCACGGAGACCCAGTACTTC. It translates to CASSYDLGGTETQYF.

V gene TRBV20-1 combines with J gene TRBJ2-3; 11 bases fit TRBD1. CDR1 and CDR2 from the germline V gene are DFQATT and SNEGSKA (reference sequence). This CDR3 is 13 amino acids long. V dropped 5 bases and J dropped 3; count of bases not matched to a gene: 1. The CDR3 coding sequence is TGCAGTGCTGGACAGGGGGCAACAGATACGCAGTATTTT. This sequence encodes CSAGQGATDTQYF.